This passage covers 13 T cell receptor beta chains from one sample sequenced in a study of blood T cell repertoires in COVID-19 (dated by TCRdb to about 2020). The receptor library was made with the immunoSEQ multiplex PCR assay. TCRdb took this table from immuneACCESS and kept in-frame rearrangements with V and J called. Such tables lack part of the clones; where checked against another copy, unresolved V genes explain under half of the gap, and the rest is unexplained. The sample table records about 100,000 clones; roughly 80% of these occur just once. Around an eighth of the sample lies in the top ten. The sequenced sample consisted of peripheral blood. These receptor sequences come from a man aged 45 to 65 with active or convalescent COVID-19.

This clone was counted once. V is TRBV12-5 and J is TRBJ2-1; TRBD2 matches 8 bases. The CDR3 has 20 amino acids. From germline, CDR1 is LGHNT and CDR2 FRNRAP. V trimming: 0 bases; J trimming: 2 bases; junction bases outside the gene matches: 15. The CDR3: CASGLVPSGPQQGPYNEQFF. DNA for the CDR3: TGTGCTAGTGGTTTGGTACCTAGCGGGCCTCAACAGGGCCCCTACAATGAGCAGTTCTTC.

The chain recombines TRBV12-3 or TRBV12-4 with TRBJ2-7; perhaps TRBD2 as D (5 bases). This CDR3 comprises 13 residues. Between the trimmed V and J ends, which lost 7 bases and 4 bases, there was a span of 14 bases. CDR3 in amino acids: CASKEAGWYEQYF. DNA for the CDR3: TGTGCCAGCAAGGAGGCCGGATGGTACGAGCAGTACTTC.

This clone was observed a single time. The chain is built from TRBV4-1 and TRBJ1-6; unclear D gene. V was shortened by 1 base and J by 7 bases, with 14 bases between the two germline ends. The CDR3 is made up of 16 amino acids. Germline V lookup: CDR1 MGHRA, CDR2 YSYEKL. As DNA, the CDR3 is TGCGCCAGCAGCCAAGGATGGGGTCCGGGAAATTCACCCCTCCACTTT. Translation: CASSQGWGPGNSPLHF.

V gene TRBV24-1 combines with J gene TRBJ1-2, with 8 bases fitting TRBD1. The CDR3 is 14 residues long. Germline V lookup: CDR1 KGHDR, CDR2 SFDVKD. V was clipped by 2 bases and J by 5 bases; unmatched bases: 3. The CDR3, as DNA: TGTGCCACCAGTGATTCAGGACAGGGTTATGGCTACACCTTC. It specifies CATSDSGQGYGYTF.

The J gene is TRBJ1-5, the V gene TRBV25-1; possibly TRBD1 for D (6 bases). CDR3 length: 12 residues. With 6 bases removed from V and 4 bases from J, the gap between germline ends came to 7 bases. Germline assignment: CDR1 MGHDK and CDR2 SYGVNS. CDR3 region: CASRGANQPQHF. CDR3 DNA sequence: TGTGCCAGCAGGGGGGCTAATCAGCCCCAGCATTTT.

The V and J genes are TRBV5-5 and TRBJ2-3; D ambiguous. The CDR3 loop spans 11 amino acids. In germline, CDR1 is SGHKS, CDR2 YYEKEE (reference sequence). V lost 4 bases to trimming and J lost 6 bases, with 6 bases between them. CDR3 in DNA: TGTGCCAGCAGCCCCATGGATACGCAGTATTTT. It encodes CASSPMDTQYF.

This chain links TRBV24-1 with TRBJ2-1; D might be TRBD2 (6 bases). The CDR3 consists of 14 residues. Germline V lookup: CDR1 KGHDR, CDR2 SFDVKD. The V end was cut by 5 bases, the J end by 5 bases, with 12 bases between. CDR3 coding DNA: TGTGCCACCAGTGGATGGGGAGGTGACAATGAGCAGTTCTTC. Protein product: CATSGWGGDNEQFF.

The chain combines TRBV19 with TRBJ1-5; TRBD1 aligns across 8 bases. From germline, CDR1 is LNHDA and CDR2 SQIVND (reference sequence). V lost 10 bases to trimming and J lost 6 bases; unmatched junction nucleotides: 20. This CDR3 spans 17 amino acids. CDR3 bases: TGTGCCACCTCCATAGGACCCGTGACAGGGGAAGGTCAGCCCCAGCATTTT. Protein sequence: CATSIGPVTGEGQPQHF.

The chain uses TRBV7-8 and TRBJ2-7, with D maybe TRBD1 (6 bases). The CDR3 runs to 15 residues. Germline V gives CDR1 SGHVS, CDR2 FQNEAQ. The V and J ends lost 4 bases and 3 bases respectively, with 16 bases between them. CDR3: CASSWGPPSIYEQYF. Written as DNA, the CDR3 is TGTGCCAGCAGCTGGGGGCCACCCTCTATCTACGAGCAGTACTTC.

This clone was recorded a few times. V usage is TRBV7-3 and J usage is TRBJ2-3; 12 bases are shared with TRBD2. Germline V gene lookup returns CDR1 SGHTA and CDR2 FQGTGA. V was clipped by 8 bases and J by 4 bases; unmatched bases: 13. The CDR3 loop spans 17 amino acids. CDR3 loop: CASSEGLAGGVADTQYF. CDR3 nucleotide sequence: TGTGCCAGCTCTGAAGGGCTAGCGGGAGGGGTGGCAGATACGCAGTATTTT.

This clone was recorded a few times. The gene calls are TRBV4-2 and TRBJ2-1; 8 nucleotides agree with TRBD2. Trimming took 2 bases from V and 6 from J; bases not matched to a gene: 6. Germline CDR1 and CDR2: LGHNA and YNFKEQ. The CDR3 loop spans 15 amino acids. The CDR3 spells CASSQTGGLGNEQFF. The CDR3 DNA follows: TGTGCCAGCAGCCAAACGGGAGGGCTCGGCAATGAGCAGTTCTTC.

In its sample, this clone was seen once. The rearrangement links TRBV19 to TRBJ1-1; D is undetermined. Trimming shortened V by 3 bases and J by 3 bases, and 5 bases separated the two germline ends. CDR1 and CDR2 from the germline V gene are LNHDA and SQIVND (reference sequence). The CDR3 runs 12 residues. Here the CDR3 reads CASSMPDTEAFF. CDR3 DNA sequence: TGTGCCAGTAGTATGCCAGACACTGAAGCTTTCTTT. The complete variable domain, with remaining parts taken from reference TRBV19 and TRBJ1-1, reads DGGITQSPKYLFRKEGQNVTLSCEQNLNHDAMYWYRQDPGQGLRLIYYSQIVNDFQKGDIAEGYSVSREKKESFPLTVTSAQKNPTAFYLCASSMPDTEAFFGQGTRLTVV.

The chain joins TRBV19 to TRBJ2-3; weak D call: TRBD2 (5 bases). V was trimmed by 5 bases and J by 0 bases, leaving 15 bases between them. Germline CDR1 reads LNHDA; CDR2 reads SQIVND (reference sequence). The CDR3 length is 16 residues. The CDR3 DNA reads TGTGCCAGTAGTTCCCCGGCGGGCGCTAGCACAGATACGCAGTATTTT. Translating gives CASSSPAGASTDTQYF.